A single sample is the source of the 11 T cell receptor beta chains below, sequenced in a study of human versus mouse CDR3 diversity and MHC coevolution. Clones were read by immunoSEQ multiplex PCR, and TCRdb kept only the in-frame ones, dropping some. This table has more than 60,000 clones, 85% to 95% appearing once. Sequencing was done on a sample of naive CD4+ T cells from blood. As for subset: CD45RO-negative CD62L-positive naive CD4 T cells. All receptors come from a person aged 25 to 75 in good health.

The chain combines TRBV10-1 with TRBJ2-1; D is uncertain. Per the germline V gene, CDR1 is WNHNN and CDR2 is SYGVQD (reference sequence). The CDR3 length is 11 residues. Trimming cost V 3 bases and J 9 bases, with 6 bases left between them. In DNA form, the CDR3 reads TGCGCCAGCAGTGACCTAGGTGAGCAGTTCTTC. It translates to CASSDLGEQFF.

The V call is TRBV18, the J call TRBJ1-5; 7 bases match TRBD1. The J segment lost 4 bases and the V segment lost 6 bases, leaving 9 bases of the junction unmatched. The germline gives CDR1 KGHSH, CDR2 LQKENI. The length of the CDR3 is 15 residues. The CDR3: CASSVGTAGNQPQHF. CDR3 DNA sequence: TGTGCCAGCTCGGTTGGGACAGCAGGGAATCAGCCCCAGCATTTT.

The CDR3 DNA sequence: TGTGCCAGCAGTGTGGGCAGGGAGGGAGGCTACACCTTC. This encodes CASSVGREGGYTF. The J gene is TRBJ1-2, the V gene TRBV5-6, with D possibly TRBD1 on 5 matching bases. The V gene lost 5 bases and the J gene lost 8 bases, with 16 bases spanning the gap. Germline-derived CDR1 and CDR2 are SGHDT and YYEEEE. The CDR3 covers 13 residues. Complete variable domain (other parts from reference TRBV5-6 and TRBJ1-2): DAGVTQSPTHLIKTRGQQVTLRCSPKSGHDTVSWYQQALGQGPQFIFQYYEEEERQRGNFPDRFSGHQFPNYSSELNVNALLLGDSALYLCASSVGREGGYTFGSGTRLTVV.

The chain recombines TRBV11-2 with TRBJ2-1; 9 bases agree with TRBD1. V lost 5 bases to trimming and J lost 3 bases; unmatched junction nucleotides: 5. Looked up from germline, CDR1 is SGHAT and CDR2 is FQNNGV. This CDR3 is 15 amino acids long. The CDR3 sequence: CASSRRQGDYNEQFF. The CDR3, as DNA: TGTGCCAGCAGCCGTCGACAGGGGGACTACAATGAGCAGTTCTTC. Filled out from reference TRBV11-2 and TRBJ2-1, the complete variable domain reads EAGVAQSPRYKIIEKRQSVAFWCNPISGHATLYWYQQILGQGPKLLIQFQNNGVVDDSQLPKDRFSAERLKGVDSTLKIQPAKLEDSAVYLCASSRRQGDYNEQFFGPGTRLTVL.

The chain employs TRBV27 and TRBJ1-5, with D possibly being TRBD1 (6 bases). The CDR3 is 16 amino acids. V shed 8 bases and J shed 3 bases, with 20 bases lying between them. The germline V gene encodes CDR1 MNHEY and CDR2 SMNVEV (reference sequence). CDR3 sequence reads: CASGPRGGFDNQPQHF. The CDR3 bases are TGTGCCAGCGGCCCGAGGGGGGGGTTTGACAATCAGCCCCAGCATTTT.

The chain has TRBV10-3 and TRBJ1-3; D remains unclear. Germline CDR1 reads ENHRY; CDR2 reads SYGVKD. Trimming left V 6 bases short and J 0 bases short, with 9 bases between. The CDR3 extends over 14 amino acids. Written as DNA, the CDR3 is TGTGCCATCAGGGAGGGAGTCTCTGGAAACACCATATATTTT. It translates to CAIREGVSGNTIYF.

V is TRBV30 and J is TRBJ2-5; D remains ambiguous. This CDR3 comprises 13 residues. Trimming shortened V by 5 bases and J by 1 base, and 11 bases separated the two germline ends. Germline values: CDR1 GTSNPN, CDR2 SVGIG (reference sequence). CDR3 in amino acids: CAWGLPVQETQYF. CDR3 nucleotides: TGTGCCTGGGGGCTTCCGGTCCAAGAGACCCAGTACTTC.

This clone has just a few counts. The V and J genes are TRBV6-6 and TRBJ1-5; the match to TRBD1 covers 7 bases. Germline V CDR1 and CDR2: MNHNY, SVGAGI (reference sequence). CDR3 length equals 13 residues. Germline trimming cut 6 bases from V and 4 bases from J; bases unmatched to any gene: 3. Written as DNA, the CDR3 is TGTGCCAGCAGGTTACAGGGGAATCAGCCCCAGCATTTT. Residues: CASRLQGNQPQHF.

The rearrangement links TRBV4-1 to TRBJ2-3; possibly TRBD1 for D (6 bases). Germline-derived CDR1 and CDR2 are MGHRA and YSYEKL. V was trimmed by 1 base and J by 0 bases, leaving 8 bases between them. There are 15 residues in the CDR3. The DNA of the CDR3 is TGCGCCAGCAGCCAAGTAGGGGGAAGCACAGATACGCAGTATTTT. Its translation is CASSQVGGSTDTQYF.

The V gene is TRBV11-2, the J gene TRBJ1-4; maybe TRBD1 (6 bases). The CDR3 is 15 residues long. Trimming left V 4 bases short and J 3 bases short, with 12 bases between. Germline CDR1 is SGHAT and CDR2 is FQNNGV. CDR3: CASSSTGTPNEKLFF. CDR3 bases: TGTGCCAGCAGCTCGACCGGGACACCTAATGAAAAACTGTTTTTT.

CDR3 DNA: TGTGCCAGCAGCTTAGGGCGGCAGGGAGGCATTCTCGAAGCTTTCTTT. This translates into CASSLGRQGGILEAFF. This chain links TRBV7-9 with TRBJ1-1; a possible D gene is TRBD1 (5 bases). Trimming stripped 1 base from V and 8 bases from J, with 20 bases between. Germline V gene lookup returns CDR1 SEHNR and CDR2 FQNEAQ (reference sequence). There are 16 residues in the CDR3.